The rows below give T cell receptor beta chains drawn from one sample of a study of blood T cell repertoires in COVID-19. Sequencing used immunoSEQ multiplex PCR; TCRdb keeps in-frame clones, though not all of them. The table has more than 400,000 clones, around 90% seen once; the top ten hold about 0.75%. The sample was PBMCs or T cells enriched from blood (not recorded which). These receptors were collected from a woman aged 18-30 years who had recovered from COVID-19. Each CDR3 is given with its conserved first and last residue.

TRBV6-1,CASSDGGATEAFF
TRBV30,CAWTPGTVNSPLHF
TRBV6-4,CASRRDRRVGAYNSPLHF
TRBV5-1,CASTLSGGDTDTQYF
TRBV5-1,CASSSRLSTDTQYF
TRBV30,CAWSHRGLNAEAFF
TRBV24-1,CATSDLGEDTDTQYF
TRBV9,CASSARGGAKTQYF
TRBV5-6,CASSLVPGSNSPLHF
TRBV5-5,CASSSVMGAWGNQPQHF